This is a list of T cell receptor beta chains from one sample in a study of T cell responses to AZD1222 COVID-19 vaccine. Some clones are missing from TCRdb's copy, which holds only in-frame ones; the method was immunoSEQ multiplex PCR. The table lists 110,000 or so clones, more than 75% of them singletons. The sample here was peripheral blood, taken on day 0 of AZD1222 vaccination. The receptors shown here come from an adult in good health. Both conserved end residues are trimmed from each CDR3.

>TRBV19|TRBJ1-4
ASSIQASLYEKLF
>TRBV28|TRBJ1-5
ASSFRTGRQPQH
>TRBV20-1|TRBJ2-1
SARRNEQF
>TRBV10-3|TRBJ2-6
AIGSRDRVSGANVLT
>TRBV10-3|TRBJ2-1
AISEAPPVNEQF
>TRBV28|TRBJ2-5
ASSFGLGETQY
>TRBV6-5|TRBJ1-1
ASSLTGRYTEAF
>TRBV3-1/TRBV3-2|TRBJ1-3
ASSPVGRSSGNTIY
>TRBV7-3|TRBJ2-3
ASSLNGGGTDTQY
>TRBV2|TRBJ1-3
ASSSRRSSGNTIY
>TRBV11-3|TRBJ2-3
ASSLATDTQY
>TRBV5-1|TRBJ2-3
ASSLGTSGRTSTDTQY
>TRBV19|TRBJ1-5
ASSSTGGNQPQH
>TRBV27|TRBJ2-1
ASSLRLAGGKDNEQF
>TRBV6-2/TRBV6-3|TRBJ1-2
ASSYNYGYT
>TRBV5-1|TRBJ2-1
ASKRSNEQF
>TRBV7-9|TRBJ1-2
ASNRRDHYT
>TRBV7-9|TRBJ1-5
ASSQGFQPQH
>TRBV18|TRBJ1-4
ASSPGTYDEKLF
>TRBV19|TRBJ2-7
ASSRASDSYEQY
>TRBV6-2/TRBV6-3|TRBJ2-4
ASSYATSGAKNIQY
>TRBV27|TRBJ2-1
ASSFWFKGEGEQF
>TRBV5-1|TRBJ1-1
ASSLVTGDHTEAF
>TRBV30|TRBJ1-5
AWSTRRQGSNQPQH
>TRBV9|TRBJ2-3
ASSVGGLAGGTDTQY
>TRBV6-5|TRBJ2-2
ASGPPGLGELF
>TRBV7-6|TRBJ2-5
ASSEAGETQY
>TRBV28|TRBJ1-2
ASSTRDSYGYT
>TRBV3-1/TRBV3-2|TRBJ1-4
ASSRGTTNEKLF
>TRBV7-9|TRBJ2-7
ASSGETGTGFPTYEQY
>TRBV7-2|TRBJ1-2
ASSSYPLYGYT
>TRBV9|TRBJ2-7
ASSVVASGYNEQY
>TRBV30|TRBJ1-5
AWSVTSNQPQH
>TRBV28|TRBJ2-7
ASSRPSLKYEQY
>TRBV5-1|TRBJ1-2
ASSLEGTVGWYGYT
>TRBV28|TRBJ1-5
ASSTGTSFSNQPQH
>TRBV3-1/TRBV3-2|TRBJ2-5
ASSQRAGGPLETQY
>TRBV19|TRBJ2-2
ASGVLLPPRRNTGELF
>TRBV28|TRBJ2-5
ASSNASGRGREAQY
>TRBV20-1|TRBJ1-2
SATPGPGYT
>TRBV21-1|TRBJ2-5
ASSIRFGETQY
>TRBV29-1|TRBJ2-7
SVVQGGSWEQY
>TRBV11-1|TRBJ1-4
ASSATGATNEKLF
>TRBV3-1/TRBV3-2|TRBJ2-7
ASSRREGYEQY
>TRBV19|TRBJ2-5
ASTPRAGTSGKETQY